Listed here are 2 T cell receptor beta chains from one sample, sequenced in a study of control samples from healthy donors and cancer patients. TCRdb keeps only in-frame clones here, not all; method: immunoSEQ multiplex PCR. The sample carries about 50,000 clones, about 95% recorded once. The sequencing input was blood. These receptors all stem from a man aged 30 to 39 in good health.

The chain joins TRBV4-1 to TRBJ2-2; the D gene is possibly TRBD2 (5 bases). Germline CDR1 and CDR2: MGHRA and YSYEKL. CDR3 length: 17 residues. Trimming shortened V by 5 bases and J by 2 bases, and 18 bases separated the two germline ends. The CDR3 DNA follows: TGCGCCAGCAGCAGATATCCGCCGGGAACTAACACCGGGGAGCTGTTTTTT. Amino acids: CASSRYPPGTNTGELFF.

The V and J genes are TRBV29-1 and TRBJ1-2; no firm D call. CDR3 length: 10 amino acids. Germline V gene data show CDR1 as SQVTM and CDR2 as ANQGSEA. V gave up 5 bases and J gave up 6 bases, with 7 bases separating them. CDR3 residues: CSVPDDGYTF. The CDR3 bases are TGCAGCGTTCCGGACGATGGCTACACCTTC.